This entry features one T cell receptor beta chain sequence. This record comes from a study of blood T cell repertoires in COVID-19. As for the study in general: The study drew acute and convalescent COVID-19 samples from the United States, Italy and Spain. Nucleic acid was either cDNA or gDNA, and it came from T cells, B-cell-depleted T cells, or PBMCs.

Germline loops: CDR1 MGHDK, CDR2 SYGVNS. CDR3 length: 13 amino acids. Trimming took off 3 bases at V and 9 bases at J, with 9 bases between the two ends. Authors' methods: Amplified reference gene primers provided the basis for estimating nucleated cell counts. TCRdb's table, derived via immunoSEQ multiplex PCR, lists solely in-frame clones and lacks some. The V and J calls and clone size are taken from that table; D and trimming were inferred from the DNA. The table includes nearly 350,000 clones, under 95% detected once. Sequenced: peripheral blood. This receptor was identified in a woman aged 18-35 years who had recovered from COVID-19. The chain recombines TRBV25-1 with TRBJ1-6, with D perhaps TRBD1 (6 bases). CDR3 residues: CASSDRTASPLHF. The CDR3 nucleotides are TGTGCCAGCAGTGACAGGACAGCTTCACCCCTCCACTTT.